The 31 T cell receptor beta chains below all came from one sample that was sequenced in a study of persistence of HIV-infected CD4 T cells. The libraries were made with immunoSEQ version 4 in survey mode. Using immunoSEQ multiplex PCR, the repertoire was profiled, and TCRdb retains in-frame clones only, with some absent. Of fewer than 15,000 clones detected, roughly 66% appear once; the ten largest clones hold 6.9%. Their antigen targets remain unknown. An overlapping HIV-1 Gag peptide pool stimulated these cells at about 0.91 ug/peptide/mL. Responding CD4+ T cells were sorted by upregulation of both CD40 ligand and CD69. The source material was CD4+ T cells sorted from PBMCs after roughly 18-hour stimulation, sampled from a patient who received antiretroviral therapy. The receptors were sampled from an adult man with HIV who was CMV-seropositive.

The genes are TRBV10-3 and TRBJ1-2; TRBD1 matches 9 bases. This CDR3 region has 14 residues. V trimming: 2 bases; J trimming: 4 bases; junction bases outside the gene matches: 2. Germline-derived CDR1 and CDR2 are ENHRY and SYGVKD. This chain's CDR3 is CAISEDRGAYGYTF. The CDR3 DNA is TGTGCCATCAGTGAGGACAGGGGGGCCTATGGCTACACCTTC.

There are a few counts of this clone. This sequence joins TRBV5-1 and TRBJ1-1; no clear D gene. V lost 0 bases and J lost 0, with 9 bases in between. The CDR3 is 15 residues long. The germline V gene encodes CDR1 SGHRS and CDR2 YFSETQ. CDR3 DNA sequence: TGCGCCAGCAGCTTGGGAGCGCGGATGAACACTGAAGCTTTCTTT. Translating gives CASSLGARMNTEAFF.

The chain couples TRBV28 to TRBJ1-6; the match to TRBD1 covers 10 bases. The J segment lost 7 bases and the V segment lost 4 bases, leaving 10 bases of the junction unmatched. There are 17 residues in the CDR3. The germline V gene encodes CDR1 MDHEN and CDR2 SYDVKM. The CDR3 spells CASSYPATGGANSPLHF. The DNA for the CDR3 is TGTGCCAGCAGTTACCCCGCGACAGGGGGCGCGAATTCACCCCTCCACTTT.

This clone is medium-sized in the sample. V gene TRBV7-9 combines with J gene TRBJ2-7; TRBD2 agrees at 9 bases. The V gene's germline CDR1 is SEHNR and CDR2 FQNEAQ (reference sequence). This CDR3 spans 14 amino acids. The V gene end was trimmed by 5 bases and the J gene end by 5 bases; junction bases not matched to a gene: 7. The DNA for the CDR3 is TGTGCCAGCAGCATCGGGACTAGCAAACACGAGCAGTACTTC. It encodes CASSIGTSKHEQYF.

CDR3 protein: CASSQGTLSRDHNEQFF. Written as DNA, the CDR3 is TGTGCCAGCAGCCAAGGTACTTTATCGCGAGACCACAATGAGCAGTTCTTC. This rearrangement joins TRBV4-2 to TRBJ2-1; D unresolved. Germline V CDR1 and CDR2: LGHNA, YNFKEQ. The CDR3 has 17 residues. V was clipped by 1 base and J by 5 bases, with 18 bases between them.

This clone was picked up a small number of times. The chain carries TRBV4-3 and TRBJ1-2; possible D gene TRBD1, 6 bases. Per germline, CDR1 LGHNA and CDR2 YSLEER. The CDR3 contains 15 residues. V was pared by 1 base and J by 8 bases, with 17 bases between. In DNA form, the CDR3 reads TGCGCCAGCAGCCAAGCCCAGGGAGGGGGAAAAGGCTACACCTTC. Translated, it gives CASSQAQGGGKGYTF.

V and J are TRBV5-1 and TRBJ1-2; D is uncertain. The CDR3 has 15 residues. Germline lookup yields CDR1 SGHRS and CDR2 YFSETQ. Trimming cost V 3 bases and J 4 bases, with 16 bases left between them. This CDR3 reads CASSSEPDKVYGYTF. CDR3 nucleotide sequence: TGCGCCAGCAGCTCCGAGCCAGACAAGGTCTATGGCTACACCTTC.

This clone was observed a single time. The chain couples TRBV7-2 to TRBJ2-7; D could derive from TRBD1 or TRBD2 (6 bases each). The germline V gene has CDR1 SGHTA and CDR2 FQGNSA. V was pared by 4 bases and J by 2 bases, with 12 bases between. The CDR3 runs to 14 residues. The chain's CDR3 is CASSSYGGPYEQYF. CDR3 sequence (DNA): TGTGCCAGCAGCTCATACGGGGGCCCCTACGAGCAGTACTTC.

The genes are TRBV7-9 and TRBJ2-7; 8 bases are a match to TRBD1. CDR1 and CDR2 (germline): SEHNR, FQNEAQ (reference sequence). V was pared by 2 bases and J by 6 bases, with 15 bases of the junction left unmatched. CDR3 length: 17 residues. The CDR3 reads CASSLNPDRGRPSEQYF. The CDR3 coding sequence is TGTGCCAGCAGCTTAAACCCAGACAGGGGTAGGCCTAGCGAGCAGTACTTC.

This clone was recorded once. This chain uses TRBV6-1 with TRBJ1-2; perhaps TRBD1 as D (5 bases). The CDR3 totals 14 residues. Germline lookup yields CDR1 MNHNS and CDR2 SASEGT. The V and J ends lost 2 bases and 7 bases respectively, with 14 bases between them. This CDR3 reads CASSERGGSGGYTF. In nucleotides, the CDR3 is TGTGCCAGCAGTGAACGTGGGGGAAGTGGTGGCTACACCTTC.

This chain joins TRBV19 and TRBJ2-1, with D perhaps TRBD2 (6 bases). V lost 5 bases to trimming and J lost 7 bases, with 15 bases between them. Germline loops: CDR1 LNHDA, CDR2 SQIVND (reference sequence). The CDR3 spans 14 residues. This CDR3 is CASSVIGTLNEQFF. Written as DNA, the CDR3 is TGTGCCAGTAGTGTCATCGGGACTTTGAATGAGCAGTTCTTC.

The chain carries TRBV7-2 and TRBJ2-4; maybe TRBD1 (5 bases). With 6 bases removed from V and 6 bases from J, the gap between germline ends came to 15 bases. The CDR3 consists of 14 residues. The V gene's germline CDR1 is SGHTA and CDR2 FQGNSA. The DNA of the CDR3 is TGTGCCAGCAGTTCAACAGGAGTCCGAAACATTCAGTACTTC. This translates into CASSSTGVRNIQYF.

The chain joins TRBV30 to TRBJ1-5; the D gene is possibly TRBD1 (6 bases). Trimming shortened V by 2 bases and J by 0 bases, and 8 bases separated the two germline ends. Germline V gives CDR1 GTSNPN, CDR2 SVGIG (reference sequence). CDR3 size: 14 residues. The chain's CDR3 is CAWSRTVSNQPQHF. The CDR3 nucleotides are TGTGCCTGGAGTCGGACAGTTAGCAATCAGCCCCAGCATTTT.

J is TRBJ1-2 and V is TRBV7-6; TRBD1 might be the D (6 bases). V was trimmed by 1 base and J by 5 bases, leaving 14 bases between them. This CDR3 contains 15 residues. Germline CDR1 and CDR2: SGHVS and FNYEAQ. CDR3 sequence reads: CASSLGRGQEYGYTF. The CDR3 DNA follows: TGTGCCAGCAGCTTAGGCCGGGGGCAAGAATATGGCTACACCTTC.

This clone has only one observation. V and J are TRBV6-2 or TRBV6-3 and TRBJ1-5; the D gene is possibly TRBD1 (5 bases). The germline V and J ends were trimmed by 2 bases and 9 bases, with 14 bases remaining between them. Germline CDR1 reads MNHEY; CDR2 reads SVGEGT. The CDR3 is made up of 14 amino acids. In DNA, the CDR3 is TGTGCCAGCAGTTACCACGGGGGTGATCGGCCCCAGCATTTT. It codes for CASSYHGGDRPQHF.

This sequence joins TRBV2 and TRBJ1-2; the D is unclear. CDR3 length: 15 residues. Germline V lookup: CDR1 SNHLY, CDR2 FYNNEI. V lost 3 bases to trimming and J lost 0 bases, with 11 bases between them. CDR3: CASSEIQTTNYGYTF. CDR3 nucleotides: TGTGCCAGCAGTGAGATACAGACCACTAACTATGGCTACACCTTC.

The chain employs TRBV7-9 and TRBJ2-7; D possibly matches TRBD1 or TRBD2 (7 bases each). Germline CDR1 and CDR2: SEHNR and FQNEAQ (reference sequence). The CDR3 extends over 16 amino acids. V dropped 5 bases and J dropped 6 bases, with 23 bases sitting between them. The CDR3 loop is CASSLLGGGGGGEQYF. The CDR3 region has the DNA TGTGCCAGCAGCCTCCTTGGGGGAGGGGGCGGAGGCGAGCAGTACTTC.

The rearrangement joins TRBV6-5 to TRBJ2-2, with D tentatively TRBD1 (6 bases). In germline, CDR1 is MNHEY, CDR2 SVGAGI. Trimming removed 7 bases from V and 6 bases from J, with 15 bases in between. The CDR3 runs 14 residues. CDR3 residues: CASMLMNRAGELFF. DNA of the CDR3: TGTGCCAGCATGCTCATGAACAGGGCCGGGGAGCTGTTTTTT.

The chain is built from TRBV6-5 and TRBJ1-2; D remains ambiguous. The germline V gene encodes CDR1 MNHEY and CDR2 SVGAGI. V was cut by 0 bases and J by 14 bases, with 13 bases left in between. This CDR3 has 12 residues. CDR3 residues: CASSYSKGGKTF. The CDR3 region has the DNA TGTGCCAGCAGTTACTCCAAGGGTGGTAAGACCTTC.

The rearrangement uses TRBV5-1 and TRBJ2-5; D is undetermined. V lost 1 base and J lost 1, with 11 bases in between. The CDR3 is 15 residues long. The germline V gene encodes CDR1 SGHRS and CDR2 YFSETQ. CDR3 protein: CASSLRPILQETQYF. The CDR3 coding sequence is TGCGCCAGCAGCTTGAGGCCGATACTCCAAGAGACCCAGTACTTC.

V and J are TRBV28 and TRBJ1-5; D uncertain. V was shortened by 5 bases and J by 4 bases, with 27 bases between the two germline ends. The germline gives CDR1 MDHEN, CDR2 SYDVKM. The CDR3 contains 19 residues. CDR3 in DNA: TGTGCCAGCAGTCCCCCCTCCGACGTTTTCGCCGGGATGAATCAGCCCCAGCATTTT. This codes for CASSPPSDVFAGMNQPQHF. Variable domain in full (rest from reference TRBV28 and TRBJ1-5): DVKVTQSSRYLVKRTGEKVFLECVQDMDHENMFWYRQDPGLGLRLIYFSYDVKMKEKGDIPEGYSVSREKKERFSLILESASTNQTSMYLCASSPPSDVFAGMNQPQHFGDGTRLSIL.

V usage is TRBV3-1 (or the pseudogene TRBV3-2) and J usage is TRBJ1-2; no clear D gene. The CDR3 contains 12 residues. Germline lookup yields CDR1 LGHDT and CDR2 YNNKEL (reference sequence). V gave up 1 base and J gave up 8 bases, with 8 bases separating them. CDR3 bases: TGTGCCAGCAGCCAAGTGGGGAGAGGCTACACCTTC. Its protein product is CASSQVGRGYTF.

The chain has TRBV2 and TRBJ2-2, with a weak D call TRBD2 (5 bases). The germline V gene encodes CDR1 SNHLY and CDR2 FYNNEI. This CDR3 has 13 residues. V was trimmed by 7 bases and J by 5 bases, leaving 11 bases between them. The CDR3 spells CASTGSRTGELFF. The CDR3 bases are TGTGCCAGCACGGGGTCGAGGACCGGGGAGCTGTTTTTT.

The chain employs TRBV6-6 and TRBJ2-2, with D possibly being TRBD1 (6 bases). V lost 5 bases and J lost 3, with 13 bases in between. The CDR3 has 15 amino acids. The V gene's germline CDR1 is MNHNY and CDR2 SVGAGI (reference sequence). This chain's CDR3 is CASSPDRFDTGELFF. In DNA, the CDR3 is TGTGCCAGCAGTCCAGACAGGTTCGACACCGGGGAGCTGTTTTTT.

In this sample, this clone turned up once. This sequence joins TRBV7-9 and TRBJ2-1, with D tentatively TRBD1 (6 bases). Deletions cut 1 base from V and 8 bases from J, with 15 bases between. This CDR3 has 15 amino acids. Germline V gene lookup returns CDR1 SEHNR and CDR2 FQNEAQ (reference sequence). The DNA for the CDR3 is TGTGCCAGCAGCTTAGAGGGCAGGGGTGTCGATGAGCAGTTCTTC. Protein: CASSLEGRGVDEQFF.

The gene calls are TRBV5-1 and TRBJ2-1, with TRBD1 identical over 8 bases. The junction had 8 bases not matched to a gene; V was cut back by 7 bases and J by 8 bases. Per germline, CDR1 SGHRS and CDR2 YFSETQ. This CDR3 has 13 amino acids. For the CDR3, the DNA is TGCGCCAGCGGTCGGACAGGGAAGGATGAGCAGTTCTTC. Translated, it gives CASGRTGKDEQFF.

V and J are TRBV5-1 and TRBJ1-6; 10 nucleotides agree with TRBD1. CDR1 is SGHRS, CDR2 YFSETQ, per germline. V shed 2 bases, J shed 8 bases, and the junction held 7 bases outside the gene matches. The CDR3 totals 16 residues. The DNA for the CDR3 is TGCGCCAGCAGCTTAGTGGGTGGACAGGGGGATTCACCCCTCCACTTT. Translation gives CASSLVGGQGDSPLHF.

This clone occurred once. This rearrangement joins TRBV4-3 to TRBJ1-2; D possibly corresponds to TRBD1 (5 bases). Germline CDR1 reads LGHNA; CDR2 reads YSLEER. The CDR3 has 16 amino acids. Trimming pared 1 base from V and 7 bases from J, leaving 19 bases between. This chain's CDR3 is CASSQGGTASGSGYTF. CDR3 in DNA: TGCGCCAGCAGCCAAGGGGGGACCGCGTCCGGGTCTGGCTACACCTTC.

The J gene is TRBJ1-1, the V gene TRBV7-9; D is possibly TRBD1 (5 bases). This CDR3 spans 17 amino acids. Trimming took 4 bases from V and 4 from J, leaving 22 bases between them. CDR1 is SEHNR, CDR2 FQNEAQ, per germline (reference sequence). The CDR3 loop is CASSSTIGGGMSTEAFF. The CDR3 DNA is TGTGCCAGCAGCTCCACGATCGGTGGGGGAATGAGCACTGAAGCTTTCTTT.

The gene calls are TRBV19 and TRBJ1-2; D gene unclear. CDR1 LNHDA and CDR2 SQIVND come from the germline V gene (reference sequence). The CDR3 runs 13 residues. The V end lost 6 bases, the J end lost 4 bases, and 12 bases lay between the germline ends. The CDR3 sequence is CASSHNTAYGYTF. CDR3 bases: TGTGCCAGTAGCCACAATACCGCCTATGGCTACACCTTC.

On this clone itself: A much larger clone is a single base away; this may be a read error. The rearrangement joins TRBV7-2 to TRBJ1-2; D is ambiguous. Trimming took off 3 bases at V and 4 bases at J, with 12 bases between the two ends. CDR1 is SGHTA and CDR2 is FQGNSA in the germline V gene. The CDR3 is 14 amino acids. CDR3 nucleotide sequence: TGTGCCAGCAGCTTGGCGGGGAACGGCTATGGCTACACCTTC. It specifies CASSLAGNGYGYTF.